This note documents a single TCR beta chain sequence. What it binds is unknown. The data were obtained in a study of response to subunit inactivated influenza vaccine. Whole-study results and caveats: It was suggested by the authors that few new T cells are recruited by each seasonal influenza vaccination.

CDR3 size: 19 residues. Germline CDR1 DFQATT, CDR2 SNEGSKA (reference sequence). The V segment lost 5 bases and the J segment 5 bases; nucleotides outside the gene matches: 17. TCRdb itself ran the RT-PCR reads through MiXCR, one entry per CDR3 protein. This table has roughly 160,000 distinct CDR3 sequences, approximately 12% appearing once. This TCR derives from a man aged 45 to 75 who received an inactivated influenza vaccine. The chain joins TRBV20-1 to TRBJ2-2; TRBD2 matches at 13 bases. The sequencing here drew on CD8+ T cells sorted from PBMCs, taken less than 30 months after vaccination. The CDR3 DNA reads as TGCAGTGCTTTACCCCCATTTAGGACTAGCGGGAGCCGAACCGGGGAGCTGTTTTTT. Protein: CSALPPFRTSGSRTGELFF.